A selection of T cell receptor beta chains follows, all from one sample in a study of blood T cell repertoires in COVID-19. The repertoire was sequenced with immunoSEQ multiplex PCR; TCRdb's copy has only in-frame clones and lacks some. The sample consists of 150,000 to 200,000 clones, 80% to 85% of them appearing once. The sequencing input was peripheral blood. These receptor sequences come from a human donor with acute or convalescent COVID-19. The donor label of this sample is uncertain. Both conserved end residues are part of each CDR3. A D gene is named only where the DNA matches it firmly. The size field is filled for only some rows; it gives once, few, many or a size class.

TRBJ2-2 . . TRBV19 TGTGCCAGTAGTATCACAGGGATAAACACCGGGGAGCTGTTTTTT CASSITGINTGELFF
TRBJ1-2 . . TRBV9 TGTGCCAGCAGCGTAGAAAACGGGAGGAGCTACACCTTC CASSVENGRSYTF
TRBJ1-1 TRBD1 . TRBV12-5 TGTGCTAGTGGGAGACAGGGGGCGAACACTGAAGCTTTCTTT CASGRQGANTEAFF
TRBJ1-5 . . TRBV23-1 TGCGCCAGCAGTCAATCTAGGGGGTACAATCAGCCCCAGCATTTT CASSQSRGYNQPQHF
TRBJ2-3 . . TRBV19 TGTGCCAGTAGTTCGCAGGGGCGGTCAGATACGCAGTATTTT CASSSQGRSDTQYF
TRBJ2-2 . . TRBV2 TGTGCCAGCAGAGAGGGGGTGAACACCGGGGAGCTGTTTTTT CASREGVNTGELFF
TRBJ1-6 . . TRBV7-7 TGTGCCAGCAGCTTAGCGTGGGCCTCACCAAACCATTCACCCCTCCACTTT CASSLAWASPNHSPLHF
TRBJ1-1 . . TRBV11-2 TGTGCCAGCAGACCCCTAGGGGCAGAGTACTTGAACACTGAAGCTTTCTTT CASRPLGAEYLNTEAFF
TRBJ1-4 TRBD1 . TRBV9 TGTGCCAGCAGCCCCGGACAGGGGATGGAAAAACTGTTTTTT CASSPGQGMEKLFF
TRBJ1-3 . . TRBV6-5 TGTGCCAGCAGTTACCAGCGGGCCTCTGGAAACACCATATATTTT CASSYQRASGNTIYF
TRBJ1-1 TRBD1 . TRBV11-2 TGTGCCAGCAGCATAACCGGGACAGGGGCCGCCGCTTTCTTT CASSITGTGAAAFF
TRBJ1-1 . . TRBV3-1/TRBV3-2 TGTGCCAGCAGCCAAGGGAGCAGGGCCTTCTTT CASSQGSRAFF
TRBJ2-7 TRBD2 once TRBV5-6 TGTGCCAGCAGCCATGCTAGCGGGAGGGAGAGCGAGCAGTACTTC CASSHASGRESEQYF
TRBJ2-1 TRBD1 . TRBV19 TGTGCCAGTAGTGTGACAGGGGAAAGGCCCAATGAGCAGTTCTTC CASSVTGERPNEQFF
TRBJ1-4 . . TRBV6-1 TGTGCCAGCAGTGAAAAGTACCAATCCGGGACACGGATTGAAAAACTGTTTTTT CASSEKYQSGTRIEKLFF
TRBJ2-7 TRBD1 . TRBV4-1 TGCGCCAGCAGCCAAGATCCCTACAGGGGCGCAGGCGAGCAGTACTTC CASSQDPYRGAGEQYF
TRBJ2-3 TRBD2 . TRBV7-2 TGTGCCAGCAGCATATCCCTATCTAGCGGAGATACGCAGTATTTT CASSISLSSGDTQYF
TRBJ1-5 TRBD1 . TRBV6-6 TGTGCCAGCAGCAGGACAGGGGGCAATCAGCCCCAGCATTTT CASSRTGGNQPQHF
TRBJ1-1 . . TRBV30 TGTGCCTGGAGTGTAGGGGCAAACACTGAAGCTTTCTTT CAWSVGANTEAFF
TRBJ1-4 TRBD1 . TRBV3-1/TRBV3-2 TGTGCCAGCAGCCAAGATCAGGGGGCTAATGAAAAACTGTTTTTT CASSQDQGANEKLFF
TRBJ1-1 . . TRBV19 TGTGCCAGTAGTATTGCGTCCGGCCTCAGGGTGAACACTGAAGCTTTCTTT CASSIASGLRVNTEAFF
TRBJ2-7 . . TRBV5-1 TGCGCCAGCAGCTTGGCAGGGCTCGAGCAGTACTTC CASSLAGLEQYF
TRBJ1-6 TRBD1 . TRBV3-1/TRBV3-2 TGTGCCAGCAGCCAAGGGGACAGGGATAATTCACCCCTCCACTTT CASSQGDRDNSPLHF
TRBJ2-7 TRBD1 . TRBV10-1 TGCGCCAGCAGTGAGTCTAGGACAGGGGCTTCCTACGAGCAGTACTTC CASSESRTGASYEQYF
TRBJ2-5 TRBD2 . TRBV6-5 TGTGCCAGCAGTCTTCCGGGACTAGCCGGAGAGACCCAGTACTTC CASSLPGLAGETQYF
TRBJ1-4 TRBD1 . TRBV5-1 TGCGCCAGCAGCGGACCTGACCTCGGGACAGGGGTAACTAATGAAAAACTGTTTTTT CASSGPDLGTGVTNEKLFF
TRBJ1-4 . . TRBV30 TGTGCCTGGAGTGCCCGAACAGGGCCTAATGAAAAACTGTTTTTT CAWSARTGPNEKLFF
TRBJ1-4 TRBD1 . TRBV5-4 TGTGCCAGCAGCCTTCCGGGACAGGGTTATGAAAAACTGTTTTTT CASSLPGQGYEKLFF
TRBJ2-5 TRBD2 . TRBV3-1/TRBV3-2 TGTGCCAGCAGCCAAGATCTACTAGCGACGCCCGGGAGGGAGACCCAGTACTTC CASSQDLLATPGRETQYF